This paragraph reports one TCR beta chain. Its target is unknown. The sample originates from a study of Ad26.COV2.S vaccination and SARS-CoV-2 variants. Whole-study results and caveats: Vaccinees reportedly had broad spike-specific CD8+ and CD4+ T cell responses. Breadth measured for non-spike TCRs was similar across vaccine and placebo recipients. Spike-specific TCR breadth was greater in vaccine than placebo recipients. Breadth and depth estimates from TCRs may understate total T cell responses.

CDR1 and CDR2 (germline): SGHRS, YFSETQ. Deletions cut 1 base from V and 0 bases from J, with 13 bases between. This CDR3 comprises 16 residues. Here immunoSEQ multiplex PCR was the method, and the copy in TCRdb shows in-frame clones only, minus some. The profile shows about 350,000 clones, roughly nine tenths of them singletons. The V gene is TRBV5-1, the J gene TRBJ2-5, with D possibly matching TRBD1 (6 bases). This receptor was identified in a human donor who had recovered from COVID-19. The sample was peripheral blood, taken after recovery from COVID-19. The DNA of the CDR3 is TGCGCCAGCAGCTTGAAGGGGGTTAGGTACCAAGAGACCCAGTACTTC. This sequence encodes CASSLKGVRYQETQYF. Full variable domain (missing parts from reference TRBV5-1 and TRBJ2-5): KAGVTQTPRYLIKTRGQQVTLSCSPISGHRSVSWYQQTPGQGLQFLFEYFSETQRNKGNFPGRFSGRQFSNSRSEMNVSTLELGDSALYLCASSLKGVRYQETQYFGPGTRLLVL.